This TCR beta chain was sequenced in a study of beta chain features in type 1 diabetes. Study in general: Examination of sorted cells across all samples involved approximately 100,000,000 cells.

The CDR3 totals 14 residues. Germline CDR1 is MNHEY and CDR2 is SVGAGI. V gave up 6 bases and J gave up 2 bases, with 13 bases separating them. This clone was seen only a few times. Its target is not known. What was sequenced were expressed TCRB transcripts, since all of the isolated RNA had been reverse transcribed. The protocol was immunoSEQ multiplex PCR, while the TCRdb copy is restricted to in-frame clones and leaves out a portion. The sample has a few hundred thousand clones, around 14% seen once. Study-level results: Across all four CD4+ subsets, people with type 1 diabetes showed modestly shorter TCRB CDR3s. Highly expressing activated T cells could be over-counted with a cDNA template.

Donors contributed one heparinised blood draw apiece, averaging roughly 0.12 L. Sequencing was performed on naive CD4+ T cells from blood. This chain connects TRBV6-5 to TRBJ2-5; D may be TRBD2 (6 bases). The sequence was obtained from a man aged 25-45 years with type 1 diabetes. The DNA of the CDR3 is TGTGCCAGCAGCCCACTTAGCGGTCAAGAGACCCAGTACTTC. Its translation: CASSPLSGQETQYF.